The 18 T cell receptor beta chains presented below share a single source sample, sequenced in a study of T cell changes during pregnancy in multiple sclerosis. Here immunoSEQ multiplex PCR was the method, and the copy in TCRdb shows in-frame clones only, minus some. The table has approximately 100,000 clones, 85% to 95% seen once. The sample in question was peripheral blood, obtained before pregnancy. Source of these receptors: a female donor with multiple sclerosis, enrolled in a pregnancy study.

V and J are TRBV11-3 and TRBJ2-3; 13 bases align to TRBD2. The CDR3 covers 20 residues. Unmatched junction bases numbered 15, after V lost 2 bases and J lost 4 bases. Germline CDR1 and CDR2: SGHNT and YENEEA. CDR3 coding DNA: TGTGCCAGCAGCTTAACCTATCGACTAGCGGGAGGCCGAGAAGCAGATACGCAGTATTTT. The encoded protein is CASSLTYRLAGGREADTQYF.

This chain connects TRBV4-3 to TRBJ1-2; the D gene is possibly TRBD1 (6 bases). The V and J ends lost 3 bases and 4 bases respectively, with 15 bases between them. This CDR3 comprises 15 residues. CDR1 is LGHNA and CDR2 is YSLEER in the germline V gene. CDR3 loop: CASSQGAGYGYGYTF. In nucleotides, the CDR3 is TGCGCCAGCAGCCAGGGGGCGGGTTACGGCTATGGCTACACCTTC.

V usage is TRBV11-1 and J usage is TRBJ2-7; 9 positions agree with TRBD2. This CDR3 has 18 amino acids. J was trimmed by 6 bases and V by 2 bases; bases with no gene match: 17. Germline CDR1 and CDR2: SGHAT and FQDESV (reference sequence). CDR3 sequence: CASSLFGLGGRVLFEQYF. The DNA for the CDR3 is TGTGCCAGCAGCTTATTTGGCTTGGGCGGGAGGGTTTTGTTCGAGCAGTACTTC.

This clone came up once. This chain uses TRBV28 with TRBJ1-5, with D maybe TRBD1 (6 bases). The germline V and J ends were trimmed by 4 bases and 7 bases, with 17 bases remaining between them. Looked up from germline, CDR1 is MDHEN and CDR2 is SYDVKM. CDR3 length: 15 amino acids. The CDR3 nucleotides are TGTGCCAGCAGTTCCGAACAGGGATTCTTGCAGCCCCAGCATTTT. Its protein is CASSSEQGFLQPQHF.

The chain links TRBV11-2 to TRBJ2-7; D may be TRBD1 (6 bases). The V end lost 5 bases, the J end lost 3 bases, and 17 bases lay between the germline ends. The CDR3 is 15 residues long. The V gene's germline CDR1 is SGHAT and CDR2 FQNNGV. Here the CDR3 reads CASSPFGQSGYEQYF. The CDR3 DNA follows: TGTGCCAGCAGCCCCTTCGGACAGTCTGGCTACGAGCAGTACTTC.

The count of this clone is one. This chain links TRBV18 with TRBJ1-1; D call uncertain. The CDR3 extends over 13 amino acids. Germline CDR1 reads KGHSH; CDR2 reads LQKENI. V was trimmed by 3 bases and J by 7 bases, leaving 12 bases between them. The CDR3 spells CASSPIGRDEAFF. In DNA form, the CDR3 reads TGTGCCAGCTCACCCATCGGTCGGGATGAAGCTTTCTTT.

This clone has just one count. The gene calls are TRBV25-1 and TRBJ1-5, with D maybe TRBD1 (5 bases). This CDR3 region has 14 residues. The germline V and J ends were trimmed by 5 bases and 3 bases, with 11 bases remaining between them. Germline lookup yields CDR1 MGHDK and CDR2 SYGVNS. Here the CDR3 DNA reads TGTGCCAGCAGTTGGGGGGGGGTCAATCAGCCCCAGCATTTT. Encoded protein: CASSWGGVNQPQHF.

This chain joins TRBV7-9 and TRBJ2-5; D remains ambiguous. The CDR3 is 12 residues long. Germline V gene data show CDR1 as SEHNR and CDR2 as FQNEAQ (reference sequence). Trimming cost V 4 bases and J 3 bases, with 6 bases left between them. This CDR3 is CASSSIKETQYF. CDR3 sequence (DNA): TGTGCCAGCAGCTCCATCAAAGAGACCCAGTACTTC.

The CDR3 reads CATGPAYEQYF. The CDR3 DNA reads TGTGCTACAGGGCCGGCCTACGAGCAGTACTTC. The V gene is TRBV19, the J gene TRBJ2-7, with D maybe TRBD1 (6 bases). Germline CDR1 is LNHDA and CDR2 is SQIVND (reference sequence). The CDR3 is 11 residues long. Variable domain in full (rest from reference TRBV19 and TRBJ2-7): DGGITQSPKYLFRKEGQNVTLSCEQNLNHDAMYWYRQDPGQGLRLIYYSQIVNDFQKGDIAEGYSVSREKKESFPLTVTSAQKNPTAFYLCATGPAYEQYFGPGTRLTVT.

This chain connects TRBV28 to TRBJ1-2; tentative D call: TRBD1 (5 bases). The CDR3 has 15 residues. The V and J ends lost 7 bases and 4 bases respectively, with 19 bases between them. In germline, CDR1 is MDHEN, CDR2 SYDVKM. The CDR3 region is CASNPRVRRGYGYTF. The CDR3 nucleotides are TGTGCCAGCAACCCTCGGGTACGAAGGGGCTATGGCTACACCTTC.

The chain links TRBV21-1 to TRBJ2-7; TRBD2, the D gene given by the table, was not confirmed from the DNA. TRBV21-1 is reported as a pseudogene. The CDR3 sequence is 18 residues long. CDR3 sequence: CASSKRDTVPHPGDEQYF. CDR3 DNA sequence: TGTGCCAGCAGCAAAAGGGATACTGTTCCTCACCCGGGGGACGAGCAGTACTTC.

The chain employs TRBV19 and TRBJ1-2; D is perhaps TRBD1 (6 bases). The germline gives CDR1 LNHDA, CDR2 SQIVND (reference sequence). V lost 6 bases, J lost 6 bases, and 17 bases lay in between. The CDR3 contains 14 residues. The CDR3 loop is CASRTRGSADGYTF. The CDR3 DNA sequence: TGTGCCAGTAGAACCAGGGGTAGTGCAGATGGCTACACCTTC.

The rearrangement links TRBV7-2 to TRBJ2-5; D is ambiguous. Germline V lookup: CDR1 SGHTA, CDR2 FQGNSA. The CDR3 runs to 17 residues. V gave up 1 base and J gave up 5 bases, with 20 bases separating them. The CDR3 nucleotides read TGTGCCAGCAGCTTAGGTTCGAGTTGGCGAGGTGGGGAGACCCAGTACTTC. This codes for CASSLGSSWRGGETQYF. The whole variable domain, remainder taken from reference TRBV7-2 and TRBJ2-5, is GAGVSQSPSNKVTEKGKDVELRCDPISGHTALYWYRQSLGQGLEFLIYFQGNSAPDKSGLPSDRFSAERTGGSVSTLTIQRTQQEDSAVYLCASSLGSSWRGGETQYFGPGTRLLVL.

Only one count was recorded for this clone. V and J are TRBV11-2 and TRBJ2-7, with a possible D match to TRBD2 (6 bases). Germline CDR1 reads SGHAT; CDR2 reads FQNNGV. CDR3 length: 16 residues. Trimming removed 2 bases from V and 7 bases from J, with 21 bases in between. CDR3 DNA sequence: TGTGCCAGCAGCTTAAGGGCAGGGACGGGGGTGATGGAGCAGTACTTC. Translating it yields CASSLRAGTGVMEQYF.

J is TRBJ2-3 and V is TRBV7-9; 12 bases are shared with TRBD2. Per the germline V gene, CDR1 is SEHNR and CDR2 is FQNEAQ (reference sequence). V shed 6 bases and J 1 base; nucleotides not matched to a gene: 5. The CDR3 loop spans 16 amino acids. Here the CDR3 reads CASRTSGSVGTDTQYF. CDR3 DNA sequence: TGTGCCAGCAGGACTAGCGGGAGCGTGGGCACAGATACGCAGTATTTT.

This clone has just one count. The chain uses TRBV7-9 and TRBJ1-1; D may be TRBD1 (5 bases). Germline V CDR1 and CDR2: SEHNR, FQNEAQ (reference sequence). This CDR3 has 13 residues. V was cut by 4 bases and J by 13 bases, with 19 bases left in between. The DNA of the CDR3 is TGTGCCAGCAGCTCCGACGCCCCTGGGGCGGATTTCTTT. Its translation is CASSSDAPGADFF.

The gene calls are TRBV9 and TRBJ1-4; TRBD1 matches at 7 bases. Losses at the gene ends were 4 bases for V and 13 bases for J; bases not matched to a gene: 13. CDR1 is SGDLS, CDR2 YYNGEE, per germline. This CDR3 contains 14 residues. The CDR3 bases are TGTGCCAGCAGCCCTATGGCAGGGGGAGAGGGACTGTTTTTT. Amino acids: CASSPMAGGEGLFF.

J is TRBJ1-5 and V is TRBV6-1; no definite D call. V lost 1 base to trimming and J lost 4 bases, with 14 bases between them. The CDR3 runs 16 residues. Germline-derived CDR1 and CDR2 are MNHNS and SASEGT. CDR3 nucleotide sequence: TGTGCCAGCAGTGAAGTGGATCCTTCGGGGAATCAGCCCCAGCATTTT. It yields the protein CASSEVDPSGNQPQHF.